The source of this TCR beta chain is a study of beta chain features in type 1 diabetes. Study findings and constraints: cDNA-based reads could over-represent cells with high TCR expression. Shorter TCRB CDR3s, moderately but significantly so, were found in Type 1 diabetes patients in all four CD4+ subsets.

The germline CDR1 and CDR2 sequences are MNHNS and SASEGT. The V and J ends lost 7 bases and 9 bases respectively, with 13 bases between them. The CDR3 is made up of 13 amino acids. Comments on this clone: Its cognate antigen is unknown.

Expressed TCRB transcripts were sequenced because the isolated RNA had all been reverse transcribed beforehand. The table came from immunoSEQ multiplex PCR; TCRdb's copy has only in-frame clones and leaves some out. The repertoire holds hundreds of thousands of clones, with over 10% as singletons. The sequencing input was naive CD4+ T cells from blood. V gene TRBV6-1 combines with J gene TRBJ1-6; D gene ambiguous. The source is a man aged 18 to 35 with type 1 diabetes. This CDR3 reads CASTQTRLSPLHF. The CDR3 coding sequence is TGTGCCAGCACCCAAACGCGGCTTTCACCCCTCCACTTT.